Each of the 10 T cell receptor beta chains below was sequenced from the same sample in a study of blood T cell repertoires in COVID-19. Produced via immunoSEQ multiplex PCR; TCRdb's table is partial and in-frame only. In the table there are roughly 400,000 clones, about 87% of which are singletons. The sample consisted of peripheral blood. The receptors originated from a woman aged 55-69 years with COVID-19, enrolled during active disease.

The rearrangement joins TRBV6-2 or TRBV6-3 to TRBJ2-1, with 10 bases aligning to TRBD1. Germline CDR1 MNHEY, CDR2 SVGEGT. This CDR3 has 14 amino acids. The trim removed 2 bases at V and 8 bases at J, leaving 3 bases unmatched. In DNA, the CDR3 is TGTGCCAGCAGTTACAGGGACAGGGGACATGAGCAGTTCTTC. Its translation is CASSYRDRGHEQFF.

V usage is TRBV5-1 and J usage is TRBJ2-3, with 11 bases identical to TRBD2. From germline, CDR1 is SGHRS and CDR2 YFSETQ. The CDR3 is 15 amino acids. J gave up 2 bases and V 4 bases, and 3 bases lay outside the gene matches. The CDR3 DNA is TGCGCCAGCAGCCGACTAGCGGGGAACACAGATACGCAGTATTTT. Protein product: CASSRLAGNTDTQYF.

The chain joins TRBV7-9 to TRBJ2-3, with 7 positions matching TRBD2. The CDR3 has 17 amino acids. The junction had 17 bases not matched to a gene; V was cut back by 10 bases and J by 1 base. The germline CDR1 and CDR2 sequences are SEHNR and FQNEAQ (reference sequence). The CDR3 loop reads CAIPRSGEGFGTDTQYF. The CDR3 DNA reads as TGTGCCATCCCGAGGAGCGGGGAAGGATTTGGCACAGATACGCAGTATTTT.

The chain couples TRBV30 to TRBJ2-6; TRBD1 aligns across 8 bases. J was trimmed by 3 bases and V by 0 bases; bases with no gene match: 4. The germline V gene encodes CDR1 GTSNPN and CDR2 SVGIG (reference sequence). There are 16 residues in the CDR3. CDR3 sequence: CAWSVRGRLGANVLTF. CDR3 in DNA: TGTGCCTGGAGTGTCAGGGGGCGCCTTGGGGCCAACGTCCTGACTTTC.

V gene TRBV6-2 or TRBV6-3 combines with J gene TRBJ2-4; perhaps TRBD2 as D (6 bases). CDR3 size: 15 residues. Trimming shortened V by 2 bases and J by 3 bases, and 11 bases separated the two germline ends. Germline V gene lookup returns CDR1 MNHEY and CDR2 SVGEGT. This CDR3 reads CASSYLQGGKNIQYF. In nucleotides, the CDR3 is TGTGCCAGCAGTTACCTCCAGGGAGGCAAAAACATTCAGTACTTC.

Written as DNA, the CDR3 is TGTGCCAGCAGCTTAACCCTCGCCGGCGAGCAGTACTTC. Protein: CASSLTLAGEQYF. The rearrangement joins TRBV7-3 to TRBJ2-7; the D is unclear. Looked up from germline, CDR1 is SGHTA and CDR2 is FQGTGA. The CDR3 totals 13 residues. V dropped 0 bases and J dropped 6 bases, with 9 bases sitting between them.

V gene TRBV2 combines with J gene TRBJ2-7; TRBD2 aligns across 7 bases. Germline trimming cut 8 bases from V and 2 bases from J; bases unmatched to any gene: 9. The CDR3 sequence is 14 residues long. The germline V gene encodes CDR1 SNHLY and CDR2 FYNNEI. CDR3 sequence (DNA): TGTGCCAGCTCTAAAGCTAGCGGCCCCTACGAGCAGTACTTC. Translated: CASSKASGPYEQYF.

The chain recombines TRBV2 with TRBJ2-5; 8 bases line up with TRBD1. This CDR3 comprises 15 residues. In germline, CDR1 is SNHLY, CDR2 FYNNEI. The trim removed 7 bases at V and 4 bases at J, leaving 11 bases unmatched. The chain's CDR3 is CASTRRDTGGETQYF. The DNA for the CDR3 is TGTGCCAGCACCAGAAGGGACACAGGGGGAGAGACCCAGTACTTC.

This clone was detected only once. The V call is TRBV6-1, the J call TRBJ2-3; 8 bases are a match to TRBD2. Germline lookup yields CDR1 MNHNS and CDR2 SASEGT. The CDR3 sequence is 17 residues long. Germline trimming cut 0 bases from V and 2 bases from J; bases unmatched to any gene: 7. The CDR3 nucleotides read TGTGCCAGCAGTGAAGCGACGGGCGGGGGGCTCACAGATACGCAGTATTTT. This encodes CASSEATGGGLTDTQYF.

This chain uses TRBV7-2 with TRBJ2-2; D is undetermined. Germline values: CDR1 SGHTA, CDR2 FQGNSA. The CDR3 covers 12 residues. V lost 1 base to trimming and J lost 6 bases, with 3 bases between them. The CDR3 spells CASSLGAGELFF. In DNA, the CDR3 is TGTGCCAGCAGCTTAGGAGCCGGGGAGCTGTTTTTT. The full variable domain, with the rest looked up from reference TRBV7-2 and TRBJ2-2, is GAGVSQSPSNKVTEKGKDVELRCDPISGHTALYWYRQSLGQGLEFLIYFQGNSAPDKSGLPSDRFSAERTGGSVSTLTIQRTQQEDSAVYLCASSLGAGELFFGEGSRLTVL.